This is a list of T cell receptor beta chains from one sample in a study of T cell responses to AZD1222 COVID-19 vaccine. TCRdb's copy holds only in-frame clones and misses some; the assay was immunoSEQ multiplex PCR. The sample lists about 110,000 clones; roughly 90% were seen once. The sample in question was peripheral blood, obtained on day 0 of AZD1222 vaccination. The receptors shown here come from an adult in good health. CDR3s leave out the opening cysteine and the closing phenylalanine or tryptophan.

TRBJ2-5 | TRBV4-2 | ASSQGPKETQY
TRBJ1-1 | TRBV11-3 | ASSPVAGKDTEAF
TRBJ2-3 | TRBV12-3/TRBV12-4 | ASSFGGTDTQY
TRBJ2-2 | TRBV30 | AWSLRGELF
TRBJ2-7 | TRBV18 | ASSTSRQGIGEQY
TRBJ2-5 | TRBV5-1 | ASSGPTGQVVETQY
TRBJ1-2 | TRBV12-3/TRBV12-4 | ASSLGNYGYT
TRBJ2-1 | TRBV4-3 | ASSLLQERPYNEQF
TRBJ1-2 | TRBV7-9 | ASSLTVANYGYT
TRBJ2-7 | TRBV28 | ASTDRGSSYEQY
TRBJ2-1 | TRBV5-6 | ASSSLGPNEQF
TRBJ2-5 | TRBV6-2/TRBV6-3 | ASSYSTSGGETQY
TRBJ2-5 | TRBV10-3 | AISEEQETQY
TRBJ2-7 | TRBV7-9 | ASSLGGTGQGYEQY
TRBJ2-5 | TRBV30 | ARDREGETQY
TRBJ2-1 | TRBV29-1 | SVSGTSGRGGYNEQF
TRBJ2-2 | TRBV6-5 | ASTVQGAATGELF
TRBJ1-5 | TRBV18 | ASSPGTEDQPQH
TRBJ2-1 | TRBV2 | ASSEFSGGFNEQF
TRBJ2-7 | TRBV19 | ASTGHPSYEQY
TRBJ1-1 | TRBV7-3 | ASSFQGNTEAF
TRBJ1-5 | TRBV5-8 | ASLVTGGADQPQH
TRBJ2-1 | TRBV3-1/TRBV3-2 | ASSQASGGSYNEQF
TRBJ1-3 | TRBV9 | ASRSSGNTIY
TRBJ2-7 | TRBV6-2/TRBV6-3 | ASSYGIVIEQY
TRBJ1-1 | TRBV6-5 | ASTLATHLNTEAF
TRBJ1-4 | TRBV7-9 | ASSLALVTTTNEKLF
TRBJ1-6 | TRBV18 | ASSPGMAGTGNSPLH
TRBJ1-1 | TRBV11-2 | ASSQEGSGNTEAF
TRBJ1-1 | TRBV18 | ASSPPRGTENTEAF
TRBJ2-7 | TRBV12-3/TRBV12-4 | ASSFSFYEQY
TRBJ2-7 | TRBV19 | ASSPLGRGISYEQY
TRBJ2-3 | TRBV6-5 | ASSWGDRTDTQY
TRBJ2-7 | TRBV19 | ASSPRTGSYEQY
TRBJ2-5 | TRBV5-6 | ASSLLLASGGSETQY
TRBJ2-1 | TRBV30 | AWSVYGSYNEQF
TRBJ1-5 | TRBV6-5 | ASTASDQPQH
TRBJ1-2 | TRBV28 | ASSFSRSSPRGYT
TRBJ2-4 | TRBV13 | ASSSRPGLAKNIQY
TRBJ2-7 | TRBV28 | ASSFLAAEQY
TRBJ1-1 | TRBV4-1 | ASSQKLGPANTEAF
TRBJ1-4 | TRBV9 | ASSPRGANEKLF
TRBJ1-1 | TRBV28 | ASSLWGQRNTEAF